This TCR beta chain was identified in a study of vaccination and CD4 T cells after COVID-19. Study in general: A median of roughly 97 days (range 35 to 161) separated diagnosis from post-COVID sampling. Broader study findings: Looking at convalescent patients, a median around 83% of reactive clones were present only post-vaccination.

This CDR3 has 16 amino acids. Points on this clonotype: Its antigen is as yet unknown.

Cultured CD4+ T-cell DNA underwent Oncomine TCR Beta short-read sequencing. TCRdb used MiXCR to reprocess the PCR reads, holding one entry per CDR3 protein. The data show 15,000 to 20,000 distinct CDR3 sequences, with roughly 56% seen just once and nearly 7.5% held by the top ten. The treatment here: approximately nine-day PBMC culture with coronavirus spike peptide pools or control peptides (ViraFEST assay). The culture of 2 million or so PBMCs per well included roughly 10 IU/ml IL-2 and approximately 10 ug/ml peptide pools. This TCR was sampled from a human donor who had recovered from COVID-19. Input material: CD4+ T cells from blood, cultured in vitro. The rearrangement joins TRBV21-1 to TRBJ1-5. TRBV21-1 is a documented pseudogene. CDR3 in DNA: TGTGCCAGCAGCAAAGGGGGCAGGAGGGTTAATCAGCCCCAGCATTTT. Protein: CASSKGGRRVNQPQHF.